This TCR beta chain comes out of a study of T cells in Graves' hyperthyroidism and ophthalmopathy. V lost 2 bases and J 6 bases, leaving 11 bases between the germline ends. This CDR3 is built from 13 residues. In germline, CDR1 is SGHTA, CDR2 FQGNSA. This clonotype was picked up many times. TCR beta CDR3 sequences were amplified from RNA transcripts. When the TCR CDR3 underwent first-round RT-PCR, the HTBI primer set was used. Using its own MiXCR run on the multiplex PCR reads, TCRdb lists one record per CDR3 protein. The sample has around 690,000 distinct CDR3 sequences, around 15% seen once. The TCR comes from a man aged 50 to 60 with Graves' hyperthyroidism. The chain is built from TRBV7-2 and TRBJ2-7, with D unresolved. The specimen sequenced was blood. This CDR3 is CASSLPPKPEQYF. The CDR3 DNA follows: TGTGCCAGCAGCTTACCTCCCAAACCCGAGCAGTACTTC.